One and the same sample provided the 14 T cell receptor beta chains below, sequenced in a study of blood T cell repertoires in COVID-19 (dated by TCRdb to the early 2020s). The library relied on the immunoSEQ multiplex PCR assay. TCRdb took this table from immuneACCESS and kept in-frame rearrangements with V and J called. Such tables lack part of the clones; where checked against another copy, unresolved V genes explain under half of the gap, and the rest is unexplained. The sample contains about 130,000 clones, about 88% of them found a single time. More than 3% of the sample is taken by the ten largest. Sequencing was done on a sample of peripheral blood. The receptors come from a man aged 45-65 years with active COVID-19.

The V call is TRBV9, the J call TRBJ1-1, with TRBD1 matching 7 bases. Per the germline V gene, CDR1 is SGDLS and CDR2 is YYNGEE. CDR3 length: 14 amino acids. With 3 bases clipped from V and 4 bases from J, the junction kept 6 bases outside the gene matches. The CDR3 here is CASSAYRGSTEAFF. CDR3 nucleotides: TGTGCCAGCAGCGCCTACAGGGGTAGCACTGAAGCTTTCTTT.

V and J are TRBV4-2 and TRBJ2-5, with a weak D call TRBD2 (5 bases). The V end was cut by 2 bases, the J end by 1 base, with 11 bases between. The V gene's germline CDR1 is LGHNA and CDR2 YNFKEQ. This CDR3 is built from 15 residues. The CDR3 loop is CASSQRSGLQETQYF. The CDR3 region has the DNA TGTGCCAGCAGCCAACGAAGCGGACTCCAAGAGACCCAGTACTTC.

The chain combines TRBV6-1 with TRBJ2-3; D may be TRBD1 (5 bases). V lost 3 bases, J lost 3 bases, and 16 bases lay in between. The CDR3 has 16 residues. CDR1 MNHNS and CDR2 SASEGT come from the germline V gene. The CDR3 nucleotides read TGTGCCAGCAGTGATATAGGCAGGGATTCTACAGATACGCAGTATTTT. Protein sequence: CASSDIGRDSTDTQYF.

The J gene is TRBJ1-5, the V gene TRBV24-1; D ambiguous. Germline CDR1 is KGHDR and CDR2 is SFDVKD. This CDR3 is built from 17 residues. V was shortened by 5 bases and J by 4 bases, with 20 bases between the two germline ends. Here the CDR3 DNA reads TGTGCCACCAGTGTCCGTAGCCCTCAAAGCAAGAATCAGCCCCAGCATTTT. It specifies CATSVRSPQSKNQPQHF.

The rearrangement joins TRBV24-1 to TRBJ2-1; D unresolved. V dropped 5 bases and J dropped 8 bases, with 24 bases sitting between them. Germline CDR1 KGHDR, CDR2 SFDVKD. The CDR3 is 17 amino acids. The CDR3 sequence: CATSALGPYGSIHEQFF. The CDR3 coding sequence is TGTGCCACCAGTGCCTTGGGTCCCTACGGGTCGATCCATGAGCAGTTCTTC.

V gene TRBV5-1 combines with J gene TRBJ1-2; no clear D. Germline CDR1 SGHRS, CDR2 YFSETQ. The CDR3 runs 12 residues. Trimming removed 6 bases from V and 8 bases from J, with 14 bases in between. CDR3 coding DNA: TGCGCCAGCAAAGAGGCCGTAGGCGGCTACACCTTC. Protein sequence: CASKEAVGGYTF.

V usage is TRBV7-2 and J usage is TRBJ2-1; 12 nucleotides align to TRBD2. The CDR3 extends over 15 amino acids. The V segment lost 4 bases and the J segment 8 bases; nucleotides outside the gene matches: 6. CDR1 and CDR2 (germline): SGHTA, FQGNSA. The CDR3 DNA sequence: TGTGCCAGCAGCTCCTCTAGCGGGGGGGTCGATGAGCAGTTCTTC. Protein: CASSSSSGGVDEQFF.

V gene TRBV2 combines with J gene TRBJ2-2, with D perhaps TRBD2 (5 bases). This CDR3 region has 13 residues. Trimming took 4 bases from V and 6 from J, leaving 9 bases between them. The V gene's germline CDR1 is SNHLY and CDR2 FYNNEI. The CDR3 spells CASSVQEAGELFF. DNA for the CDR3: TGTGCCAGCAGTGTTCAGGAGGCCGGGGAGCTGTTTTTT.

The chain links TRBV11-2 to TRBJ1-3, with no clear D. Germline CDR1 is SGHAT and CDR2 is FQNNGV. The CDR3 spans 14 residues. V dropped 5 bases and J dropped 0 bases, with 8 bases sitting between them. The CDR3 coding sequence is TGTGCCAGCAGCGTCGCGGTCTCTGGAAACACCATATATTTT. Translated, it gives CASSVAVSGNTIYF.

J is TRBJ2-1 and V is TRBV25-1, with 8 bases identical to TRBD2. The CDR3 extends over 15 amino acids. CDR1 and CDR2 from the germline V gene are MGHDK and SYGVNS. V dropped 3 bases and J dropped 2; count of bases not matched to a gene: 3. The CDR3 DNA follows: TGTGCCAGCAGTGACCACGGGAGGGCCTACAATGAGCAGTTCTTC. It encodes CASSDHGRAYNEQFF.

Concerning this clone itself: The sample holds other DNA sequences that translate to the same CDR3. This chain connects TRBV2 to TRBJ1-2; D is unresolved. Between the trimmed V and J ends, which lost 3 bases and 2 bases, there was a span of 7 bases. CDR3 length equals 13 residues. Germline V gene sequence: CDR1 SNHLY, CDR2 FYNNEI. The CDR3 region has the DNA TGTGCCAGCAGTGATACGGGAAACTATGGCTACACCTTC. Encoded protein: CASSDTGNYGYTF. Based on the CDR3 plus reference TRBV2 and TRBJ1-2, the full variable domain is EPEVTQTPSHQVTQMGQEVILRCVPISNHLYFYWYRQILGQKVEFLVSFYNNEISEKSEIFDDQFSVERPDGSNFTLKIRSTKLEDSAMYFCASSDTGNYGYTFGSGTRLTVV.

This clone was recorded once. The rearrangement joins TRBV11-2 to TRBJ1-6; 8 bases are shared with TRBD1. The CDR3 has 15 residues. CDR1 SGHAT and CDR2 FQNNGV come from the germline V gene. The J segment lost 6 bases and the V segment lost 4 bases, leaving 5 bases of the junction unmatched. CDR3 protein: CASSSGTGGNSPLHF. DNA of the CDR3: TGTGCCAGCAGCTCTGGGACAGGCGGTAATTCACCCCTCCACTTT. The full variable domain, in which reference TRBV11-2 and TRBJ1-6 provide the parts outside the CDR3, is EAGVAQSPRYKIIEKRQSVAFWCNPISGHATLYWYQQILGQGPKLLIQFQNNGVVDDSQLPKDRFSAERLKGVDSTLKIQPAKLEDSAVYLCASSSGTGGNSPLHFGNGTRLTVT.

CDR3 DNA sequence: TGTGCCAGCAGCTTATCGCGGGCGGGAGCGGCAGATACGCAGTATTTT. Its translation: CASSLSRAGAADTQYF. The rearrangement links TRBV11-2 to TRBJ2-3; 7 positions agree with TRBD2. The germline CDR1 and CDR2 sequences are SGHAT and FQNNGV. V shed 2 bases, J shed 4 bases, and the junction held 9 bases outside the gene matches. The CDR3 sequence is 16 residues long.

The CDR3 DNA reads as TGTGCCAGCCGGACAGGGGAAGCTTTCTTT. Its translation is CASRTGEAFF. The V gene is TRBV2, the J gene TRBJ1-1; 8 bases fit TRBD1. Germline trimming cut 8 bases from V and 8 bases from J; bases unmatched to any gene: 1. The CDR3 is made up of 10 amino acids. CDR1 is SNHLY and CDR2 is FYNNEI in the germline V gene.